A selection of T cell receptor beta chains follows, all from one sample in a study of T cells in Graves' hyperthyroidism and ophthalmopathy. MiXCR, run by TCRdb on the multiplex PCR reads, gives a single entry per CDR3 protein. The table shows some 300,000 distinct CDR3 sequences, with roughly 15% occurring only once. Sequencing was performed on blood. The receptors here all came from a middle-aged woman with Graves' hyperthyroidism. CDR3s include the opening cysteine and the closing phenylalanine or tryptophan. D genes are given only for firm matches. The size of a clone is reported for some rows only, either as once, few or many, or as a class for expanded clones.

CDR3 length: 15
D gene: -
V gene: TRBV7-2
J gene: TRBJ1-4
clone size: many
CDR3 DNA: TGTGCCAGCAGCTTATTCGGCAGCGGAGGAGAAAAACTGTTTTTT
CDR3 protein: CASSLFGSGGEKLFF

CDR3 length: 11
D gene: TRBD1
V gene: TRBV12-3/TRBV12-4
J gene: TRBJ2-3
clone size: few
CDR3 DNA: TGTGCCAGCAGTTACAGGGGTACGCAGTATTTT
CDR3 protein: CASSYRGTQYF

CDR3 length: 14
D gene: -
V gene: TRBV4-1
J gene: TRBJ1-6
clone size: few
CDR3 DNA: TGCGCCAGCAGCCAAGGGATGGGGAATTCACCCCTCCACTTT
CDR3 protein: CASSQGMGNSPLHF

CDR3 length: 16
D gene: -
V gene: TRBV7-6
J gene: TRBJ1-4
clone size: -
CDR3 DNA: TGTGCCAGCAGCTTAGGTACAGGGTTGCGGGGTGAAAAACTGTTTTTT
CDR3 protein: CASSLGTGLRGEKLFF

CDR3 length: 16
D gene: TRBD2
V gene: TRBV20-1
J gene: TRBJ2-1
clone size: many
CDR3 DNA: TGCAGTGCTAGAGATTTGGGCGGGAGGGTCTACAATGAGCAGTTCTTC
CDR3 protein: CSARDLGGRVYNEQFF

CDR3 length: 12
D gene: -
V gene: TRBV20-1
J gene: TRBJ2-7
clone size: many
CDR3 DNA: TGCAGTGCTAGCGAGGGGTCCTACGAGCAGTACTTC
CDR3 protein: CSASEGSYEQYF

CDR3 length: 14
D gene: TRBD2
V gene: TRBV28
J gene: TRBJ2-1
clone size: many
CDR3 DNA: TGTGCCAGCAGCTCTACTAGCGACTACAATGAGCAGTTCTTC
CDR3 protein: CASSSTSDYNEQFF

CDR3 length: 14
D gene: -
V gene: TRBV18
J gene: TRBJ1-4
clone size: -
CDR3 DNA: TGTGCCAGCTCACACAGGACGGAAAATGAAAAACTGTTTTTT
CDR3 protein: CASSHRTENEKLFF

CDR3 length: 15
D gene: TRBD1
V gene: TRBV5-1
J gene: TRBJ1-1
clone size: few
CDR3 DNA: TGCGCCAGCAGCTACCAGGGACAGGCGAACACTGAAGCTTTCTTT
CDR3 protein: CASSYQGQANTEAFF

CDR3 length: 15
D gene: -
V gene: TRBV6-5
J gene: TRBJ1-1
clone size: many
CDR3 DNA: TGTGCCAGCAGTTACGATTCGCGGTTACGCGCTGAAGCTTTCTTT
CDR3 protein: CASSYDSRLRAEAFF

CDR3 length: 12
D gene: -
V gene: TRBV20-1
J gene: TRBJ2-7
clone size: -
CDR3 DNA: TGCAGTGCCGGGACAAGTACCTACGAGCAGTACTTC
CDR3 protein: CSAGTSTYEQYF

CDR3 length: 14
D gene: -
V gene: TRBV6-1
J gene: TRBJ1-4
clone size: many
CDR3 DNA: TGTGCCAGCCGCCGGACAGCAACTAATGAAAAACTGTTTTTT
CDR3 protein: CASRRTATNEKLFF

CDR3 length: 11
D gene: -
V gene: TRBV30
J gene: TRBJ1-2
clone size: many
CDR3 DNA: TGTGCCTGGAGTGTAGGGGAGGGCTACACCTTC
CDR3 protein: CAWSVGEGYTF

CDR3 length: 15
D gene: TRBD1
V gene: TRBV5-8
J gene: TRBJ2-5
clone size: many
CDR3 DNA: TGTGCCAGCAGCTCGCATACCAGGGGGCAAAAGACCCAGTACTTC
CDR3 protein: CASSSHTRGQKTQYF

CDR3 length: 16
D gene: -
V gene: TRBV6-2/TRBV6-3
J gene: TRBJ1-5
clone size: many
CDR3 DNA: TGTGCCAGTTCTACCCCCGACAGGTTTAGCAATCAGCCCCAGCATTTT
CDR3 protein: CASSTPDRFSNQPQHF

CDR3 length: 14
D gene: TRBD2
V gene: TRBV2
J gene: TRBJ2-7
clone size: many
CDR3 DNA: TGTGCCACCGAAAGAGCGGGACCCCACTACGAGCAGTACTTC
CDR3 protein: CATERAGPHYEQYF

CDR3 length: 13
D gene: -
V gene: TRBV4-2
J gene: TRBJ2-1
clone size: -
CDR3 DNA: TGTGCCAGCAGCCGCGGGATCATCAATGAGCAGTTCTTC
CDR3 protein: CASSRGIINEQFF

CDR3 length: 16
D gene: -
V gene: TRBV7-2
J gene: TRBJ2-3
clone size: many
CDR3 DNA: TGTGCCAGCAGCTTCGGAGGGGGCTATAGCACAGATACGCAGTATTTT
CDR3 protein: CASSFGGGYSTDTQYF